Below are 32 T cell receptor beta chains sequenced from a single sample in a study of blood T cells in healthy people across ages. Then a second PCR, running roughly 6 to 11 cycles, was carried out with a sample-barcoded 5' primer and a J-beta primer mix. Via MiXCR, TCRdb re-called the 5' RACE reads, giving one row per CDR3 protein. There are 600,000 to 800,000 distinct CDR3 sequences in the sample; 45% to 60% occur only once, and approximately 12% lies in the top ten. Sequenced sample: blood. The receptors derive from a woman older than 75 in good health.

The chain is built from TRBV12-3 or TRBV12-4 and TRBJ1-2; D is perhaps TRBD1 (6 bases). The CDR3 runs 13 residues. Trimming stripped 5 bases from V and 4 bases from J, with 11 bases between. The CDR3 spells CASSHRVRYGYTF. The CDR3 DNA reads as TGTGCCAGCAGTCACAGGGTTCGCTATGGCTACACCTTC.

In its sample, this clonotype was seen many times. The chain is built from TRBV29-1 and TRBJ1-2; 11 bases map to TRBD1. The junction had 7 bases not matched to a gene; V was cut back by 6 bases and J by 7 bases. The CDR3 totals 13 residues. CDR1 and CDR2 (germline): SQVTM, ANQGSEA. This chain's CDR3 is CSVSGTGGFGYTF. The CDR3 DNA sequence: TGCAGCGTATCCGGGACAGGGGGTTTTGGCTACACCTTC.

V gene TRBV20-1 combines with J gene TRBJ1-3; D unresolved. Germline CDR1 and CDR2: DFQATT and SNEGSKA (reference sequence). The germline V and J ends were trimmed by 5 bases and 0 bases, with 5 bases remaining between them. The CDR3 consists of 12 residues. CDR3 in amino acids: CSAPISGNTIYF. CDR3 in DNA: TGCAGTGCTCCAATCTCTGGAAACACCATATATTTT.

This chain joins TRBV6-6 and TRBJ2-5; D perhaps matches TRBD2 (7 bases). The CDR3 spans 14 residues. CDR1 and CDR2 (germline): MNHNY, SVGAGI (reference sequence). V was pared by 10 bases and J by 3 bases, with 18 bases between. The CDR3 reads CATSGRGAKETQYF. The CDR3 DNA is TGTGCCACCTCTGGTCGGGGGGCCAAAGAGACCCAGTACTTC.

This clonotype was observed at least ten times. This chain uses TRBV2 with TRBJ1-5; 11 bases match TRBD1. The germline V gene has CDR1 SNHLY and CDR2 FYNNEI. The CDR3 runs 16 residues. V trimming: 3 bases; J trimming: 2 bases; junction bases outside the gene matches: 3. The CDR3 DNA reads as TGTGCCAGCAGTGACCGGACAGGGGGCGGCAATCAGCCCCAGCATTTT. Protein product: CASSDRTGGGNQPQHF.

The chain combines TRBV2 with TRBJ1-2; D gene uncertain. The CDR3 spans 15 residues. CDR1 and CDR2 (germline): SNHLY, FYNNEI. V was trimmed by 6 bases and J by 7 bases, leaving 21 bases between them. The CDR3: CASSASSLSFSGYTF. CDR3 coding DNA: TGTGCCAGCAGCGCCAGCAGCCTAAGCTTCTCTGGCTACACCTTC.

The rearrangement uses TRBV27 and TRBJ2-7; TRBD2 agrees at 12 bases. CDR1 and CDR2 (germline): MNHEY, SMNVEV (reference sequence). V gave up 5 bases and J gave up 4 bases; unmatched junction bases: 6. This CDR3 has 15 residues. CDR3 amino acids: CASSITSGGSYEQYF. CDR3 sequence (DNA): TGTGCCAGCAGTATAACTAGCGGGGGGTCTTACGAGCAGTACTTC.

Turning to this clonotype: A clone one base away is much larger, so this may be a read error. The chain joins TRBV28 to TRBJ1-2; D may be TRBD1 (5 bases). The V gene's germline CDR1 is MDHEN and CDR2 SYDVKM. The CDR3 is 13 amino acids. The CDR3 bases are TGTGTCGGGGGAGGTACAGTCCCCTATGGCTACACCTTC. Protein product: CVGGGTVPYGYTF.

J is TRBJ1-1 and V is TRBV7-2, with a tentative D call TRBD1 (6 bases). This CDR3 region has 13 residues. V lost 5 bases, J lost 9 bases, and 16 bases lay in between. Germline V gives CDR1 SGHTA, CDR2 FQGNSA. CDR3 loop: CASSPTPTGKAFF. The CDR3 DNA reads as TGTGCCAGCAGCCCAACCCCGACAGGAAAAGCTTTCTTT.

In its sample, this clonotype was seen many times. The gene calls are TRBV6-5 and TRBJ2-7, with D possibly being TRBD1 or TRBD2 (5 bases each). Germline lookup yields CDR1 MNHEY and CDR2 SVGAGI. This CDR3 is 16 amino acids long. The V end lost 0 bases, the J end lost 0 bases, and 12 bases lay between the germline ends. The CDR3 bases are TGTGCCAGCAGTTACTCGAGGGACCCCGCCTCCTACGAGCAGTACTTC. This translates into CASSYSRDPASYEQYF.

This chain uses TRBV20-1 with TRBJ2-5; the D is unclear. Trimming left V 5 bases short and J 4 bases short, with 11 bases between. The CDR3 loop spans 12 amino acids. Germline CDR1 DFQATT, CDR2 SNEGSKA (reference sequence). CDR3 DNA: TGCAGTGCTTGGGGATTCGGAGAGACCCAGTACTTC. The encoded protein is CSAWGFGETQYF.

Regarding this clonotype: Since a much larger clone is just one base distant, this may be a read error. The chain combines TRBV12-3 or TRBV12-4 with TRBJ2-1; D remains ambiguous. The J call is uncertain, as TRBJ2-7 better fits the DNA end. The CDR3 loop spans 13 amino acids. The CDR3 region is CASSFNVGHEQYF. The DNA for the CDR3 is TGTGCCAGCAGTTTCAACGTAGGCCACGAGCAGTACTTC.

Here the CDR3 reads CASSARLAGRTDTQYF. In nucleotides, the CDR3 is TGTGCCAGCAGTGCGCGACTAGCGGGGCGCACAGATACGCAGTATTTT. This chain joins TRBV6-1 and TRBJ2-3; TRBD2 aligns across 11 bases. With V trimmed by 4 bases and J by 1 base, 4 bases remained unmatched. The CDR3 has 16 amino acids. Germline V gene sequence: CDR1 MNHNS, CDR2 SASEGT.

This clonotype has at least ten counts. V and J are TRBV20-1 and TRBJ2-7; perhaps TRBD2 as D (7 bases). The V gene lost 6 bases and the J gene lost 7 bases, with 16 bases spanning the gap. The CDR3 length is 12 residues. Germline V CDR1 and CDR2: DFQATT, SNEGSKA (reference sequence). The CDR3 here is CSAGRGGDEQYF. As DNA, the CDR3 is TGCAGTGCAGGGAGGGGGGGGGATGAGCAGTACTTC.

This clonotype was counted many times. This chain connects TRBV7-2 to TRBJ1-4, with TRBD1 matching over 9 bases. CDR3 length: 15 amino acids. The germline gives CDR1 SGHTA, CDR2 FQGNSA. V shed 5 bases, J shed 8 bases, and the junction held 9 bases outside the gene matches. The CDR3 region has the DNA TGTGCCAGCAGCGTACAGGGGGCGCAAGGGGAAAAACTGTTTTTT. This codes for CASSVQGAQGEKLFF.

The chain employs TRBV6-2 or TRBV6-3 and TRBJ2-7, with 10 bases identical to TRBD2. V shed 6 bases, J shed 2 bases, and the junction held 4 bases outside the gene matches. Germline loops: CDR1 MNHEY, CDR2 SVGEGT. This CDR3 region has 14 residues. The CDR3 protein is CASRGLAAPYEQYF. The CDR3 region has the DNA TGTGCCAGCAGAGGACTAGCGGCTCCCTACGAGCAGTACTTC.

CDR3: CASTGLTQETQYF. CDR3 sequence (DNA): TGTGCCAGCACAGGACTAACCCAAGAGACCCAGTACTTC. The chain joins TRBV12-3 or TRBV12-4 to TRBJ2-5; TRBD2 is a possible D gene (6 bases). Deletions cut 7 bases from V and 1 base from J, with 10 bases between. CDR3 size: 13 residues.

At least ten counts were recorded for this clonotype. The rearrangement uses TRBV10-1 and TRBJ2-3; no firm D call. The CDR3 is made up of 15 amino acids. The V gene's germline CDR1 is WNHNN and CDR2 SYGVQD (reference sequence). V was clipped by 2 bases and J by 3 bases, with 12 bases between them. CDR3 amino acids: CASSEIPERTDTQYF. The DNA of the CDR3 is TGCGCCAGCAGTGAGATTCCCGAGAGGACAGATACGCAGTATTTT.

DNA of the CDR3: TGCAGCGTTGATCGGGCAGGGACGAACACTGAAGCTTTCTTT. Its protein is CSVDRAGTNTEAFF. The chain has TRBV29-1 and TRBJ1-1; possibly TRBD1 for D (5 bases). The CDR3 runs 14 residues. Germline-derived CDR1 and CDR2 are SQVTM and ANQGSEA. The V end lost 3 bases, the J end lost 1 base, and 12 bases lay between the germline ends.

There are many counts of this clonotype. The rearrangement joins TRBV12-5 to TRBJ2-1, with 9 bases aligning to TRBD2. The CDR3 runs 15 residues. V dropped 0 bases and J dropped 6; count of bases not matched to a gene: 3. Germline values: CDR1 LGHNT, CDR2 FRNRAP. In DNA form, the CDR3 reads TGTGCTAGTGGTTTGGTGGGACTAGCATCCAATGAGCAGTTCTTC. Translating it yields CASGLVGLASNEQFF. Variable domain in full (rest from reference TRBV12-5 and TRBJ2-1): DARVTQTPRHKVTEMGQEVTMRCQPILGHNTVFWYRQTMMQGLELLAYFRNRAPLDDSGMPKDRFSAEMPDATLATLKIQPSEPRDSAVYFCASGLVGLASNEQFFGPGTRLTVL.

With regard to this clonotype: Being one base from a much bigger clone, this may be a read error. V gene TRBV6-1 combines with J gene TRBJ2-1; 7 nucleotides match TRBD2. The CDR3 consists of 11 residues. CDR1 MNHNS and CDR2 SASEGT come from the germline V gene. The CDR3 bases are TGTGCCGGCAGCGGGGTCTCTGAGCAGTTCTTC. Translating it yields CAGSGVSEQFF.

This clonotype was observed a handful of times. The V and J genes are TRBV4-2 and TRBJ1-4, with D hard to call. The ends were cut back, 5 bases at V and 5 bases at J, with 15 bases in the middle. The CDR3 is made up of 15 amino acids. Germline V gene data show CDR1 as LGHNA and CDR2 as YNFKEQ. CDR3 protein: CASSYSIIGNEKLFF. CDR3 coding DNA: TGTGCCAGCAGCTACTCGATAATAGGGAATGAAAAACTGTTTTTT.

The rearrangement uses TRBV25-1 and TRBJ2-7, with TRBD1 identical over 8 bases. The germline CDR1 and CDR2 sequences are MGHDK and SYGVNS. This CDR3 is 14 amino acids long. Trimming removed 2 bases from V and 7 bases from J; junction bases left unmatched: 7. The CDR3 loop reads CASSEDRGYNEQYF. The CDR3 DNA reads TGTGCCAGCAGTGAAGACAGGGGCTACAATGAGCAGTACTTC.

The gene calls are TRBV6-6 and TRBJ2-1, with 10 bases that match TRBD2. Trimming at V came to 2 bases and at J to 9 bases, leaving 13 bases not matched to a gene. The germline V gene encodes CDR1 MNHNY and CDR2 SVGAGI (reference sequence). The CDR3 contains 17 residues. The CDR3 DNA is TGTGCCAGCAGTTACCCACTTAGCGGGGGGCAAATGGGTGAGCAGTTCTTC. It codes for CASSYPLSGGQMGEQFF.

A remark on this clonotype: The junction does not match germline at one end; this may be a read error. V is TRBV11-1 and J is TRBJ2-7; 7 nucleotides agree with TRBD2. Germline assignment: CDR1 SGHAT and CDR2 FQDESV (reference sequence). The CDR3 spans 14 residues. DNA of the CDR3: TGTGCCAGCAGCGTAGCGGGTAGCTCCTACGAGCAGTACTTC. It specifies CASSVAGSSYEQYF.

The V gene is TRBV12-3 or TRBV12-4, the J gene TRBJ2-5; tentative D call: TRBD2 (6 bases). Trimming pared 1 base from V and 11 bases from J, leaving 11 bases between. CDR3 length: 12 amino acids. CDR3 coding DNA: TGTGCCAGCAGTTTAGGGGGAGGTAAACAGTACTTC. This sequence encodes CASSLGGGKQYF.

This clonotype was counted a single time. The gene calls are TRBV4-1 and TRBJ1-2; a weak D match, TRBD1 (5 bases). This CDR3 is built from 14 residues. The germline V gene encodes CDR1 MGHRA and CDR2 YSYEKL. V was trimmed by 0 bases and J by 8 bases, leaving 13 bases between them. The CDR3 bases are TGCGCCAGCAGCCAAGAAGATCTCAGGGACGGCTACACCTTC. Amino acids: CASSQEDLRDGYTF.

The chain carries TRBV4-1 and TRBJ2-1, with 8 positions matching TRBD2. Per the germline V gene, CDR1 is MGHRA and CDR2 is YSYEKL. With V trimmed by 3 bases and J by 14 bases, 12 bases remained unmatched. The length of the CDR3 is 14 residues. The CDR3: CASSHRITGLGKFF. CDR3 nucleotides: TGCGCCAGCAGCCACCGCATTACGGGACTAGGCAAGTTCTTC.

This CDR3 is CASSSYNYGYTF. Here the CDR3 DNA reads TGTGCCAGCAGCTCTTATAACTATGGCTACACCTTC. The V and J genes are TRBV14 and TRBJ1-2, with D unclear. The V end was cut by 5 bases, the J end by 1 base, with 5 bases between. The CDR3 sequence is 12 residues long. The V gene's germline CDR1 is SGHDN and CDR2 FVKESK.

This sequence joins TRBV14 and TRBJ2-3, with TRBD1 matching 10 bases. Germline CDR1 reads SGHDN; CDR2 reads FVKESK. The trim removed 4 bases at V and 4 bases at J, leaving 8 bases unmatched. The CDR3 runs to 16 residues. The CDR3 sequence: CASSRDRGFRPDTQYF. The CDR3 DNA reads TGTGCCAGCAGCCGGGACAGGGGTTTTCGTCCAGATACGCAGTATTTT.

The rearrangement joins TRBV5-1 to TRBJ1-1; TRBD1 might be the D (5 bases). Trimming shortened V by 0 bases and J by 6 bases, and 15 bases separated the two germline ends. The CDR3 runs 15 residues. CDR1 SGHRS and CDR2 YFSETQ come from the germline V gene. The CDR3 protein is CASSLGDRRTAEAFF. The CDR3 DNA reads TGCGCCAGCAGCTTGGGGGACCGCCGAACAGCTGAAGCTTTCTTT.

CDR3 region: CASSLGQTDYGYTF. CDR3 DNA: TGTGCCAGCAGCTTGGGACAGACAGACTATGGCTACACCTTC. This rearrangement joins TRBV7-3 to TRBJ1-2; TRBD1 matches at 7 bases. The CDR3 loop spans 14 amino acids. Germline CDR1 reads SGHTA; CDR2 reads FQGTGA. V trimming: 3 bases; J trimming: 3 bases; junction bases outside the gene matches: 4.